These T cell receptor beta chains were read from a single sample in a study of T cell changes during pregnancy in multiple sclerosis. Sequencing used immunoSEQ multiplex PCR; TCRdb keeps in-frame clones, though not all of them. The sample has tens of thousands of clones, 92% seen once. The source was peripheral blood, collected in the second trimester of pregnancy. These receptors were obtained from a female donor with multiple sclerosis, enrolled in a pregnancy study. Each CDR3 is given with its conserved first and last residue. The order of the fields is V gene, J gene, D gene, clone size, CDR3 protein, CDR3 DNA. The D gene is left open where the match is weak. Expanded clones get a size class; other rows say once, few or many, or leave the size out.

>TRBV28|TRBJ1-5|-|-
CASSLARVGQPQHF
TGTGCCAGCAGTTTAGCCAGGGTAGGGCAGCCCCAGCATTTT
>TRBV5-6|TRBJ2-1|TRBD2|-
CASSKLAGALNEQFF
TGTGCCAGCAGCAAACTAGCGGGAGCGCTCAATGAGCAGTTCTTC
>TRBV7-6|TRBJ2-7|-|once
CASSLVARSGGRFYEQYF
TGTGCCAGCAGCTTAGTGGCCCGCTCGGGGGGCCGTTTCTACGAGCAGTACTTC
>TRBV7-9|TRBJ2-3|TRBD2|once
CASSNSGSLSDTQYF
TGTGCCAGCAGCAATAGCGGGAGTTTATCAGATACGCAGTATTTT
>TRBV6-5|TRBJ1-5|-|-
CASSQQGFQGQPQHF
TGTGCCAGCAGTCAACAGGGCTTTCAGGGTCAGCCCCAGCATTTT
>TRBV15|TRBJ2-1|TRBD2|-
CATSGSGRAIEQFF
TGTGCCACCAGCGGCAGCGGGAGGGCTATTGAGCAGTTCTTC
>TRBV30|TRBJ2-6|-|-
CAWSVVGALGANVLTF
TGTGCCTGGAGTGTAGTTGGTGCTCTAGGGGCCAACGTCCTGACTTTC
>TRBV5-4|TRBJ2-5|-|-
CASSLASRGAGETQYF
TGTGCCAGCAGCTTGGCCTCTCGCGGGGCCGGAGAGACCCAGTACTTC
>TRBV5-1|TRBJ1-3|-|-
CASSVDGDSGNTIYF
TGCGCCAGCAGCGTGGACGGTGACTCTGGAAACACCATATATTTT
>TRBV4-1|TRBJ1-1|-|-
CASSRRQGQSNTEAFF
TGCGCCAGCAGCCGCCGCCAGGGGCAATCGAACACTGAAGCTTTCTTT
>TRBV4-1|TRBJ2-2|-|once
CASSQWGAGNTGELFF
TGCGCCAGCAGCCAATGGGGAGCAGGGAACACCGGGGAGCTGTTTTTT
>TRBV7-9|TRBJ1-1|-|-
CASSLDRGTEAFF
TGTGCCAGCAGCCTCGACAGAGGCACTGAAGCTTTCTTT
>TRBV7-6|TRBJ1-2|TRBD1|-
CASSLARTGVQSGYTF
TGTGCCAGCAGCTTAGCTAGGACAGGGGTACAGAGTGGCTACACCTTC
>TRBV5-6|TRBJ1-1|-|-
CASSLDSSITEAFF
TGTGCCAGCAGCTTGGACAGTTCGATCACTGAAGCTTTCTTT
>TRBV9|TRBJ1-5|TRBD1|-
CASTPDRGPCYSNQPQHF
TGTGCCAGCACCCCGGACAGGGGGCCCTGTTATAGCAATCAGCCCCAGCATTTT
>TRBV6-1|TRBJ2-7|TRBD1|-
CASRETGAALYEQYF
TGTGCCAGCAGGGAGACAGGGGCCGCTCTCTACGAGCAGTACTTC
>TRBV4-1|TRBJ1-2|-|-
CASSPLTSGENNYGYTF
TGCGCCAGCAGCCCCTTAACTTCAGGGGAGAATAACTATGGCTACACCTTC
>TRBV28|TRBJ1-2|TRBD1|-
CASSLRQGSSGYTF
TGTGCCAGCAGTTTAAGACAGGGATCGTCAGGCTACACCTTC
>TRBV2|TRBJ1-1|TRBD1|-
CASKGDRVTEAFF
TGTGCCAGCAAGGGGGACAGGGTAACTGAAGCTTTCTTT
>TRBV25-1|TRBJ1-1|-|-
CASSTRQVNTEAFF
TGTGCCAGCAGTACCCGACAGGTGAACACTGAAGCTTTCTTT
>TRBV7-9|TRBJ1-2|TRBD1|-
CASSFATGSWRFGGYTF
TGTGCCAGCAGCTTTGCGACAGGGTCATGGAGGTTCGGCGGCTACACCTTC
>TRBV18|TRBJ1-3|-|-
CASSRGGSSGNTIYF
TGTGCCAGCTCACGAGGAGGGAGCTCTGGAAACACCATATATTTT
>TRBV20-1|TRBJ1-2|-|-
CSAPSGAGYTF
TGCAGTGCTCCCTCTGGGGCGGGCTACACCTTC
>TRBV7-9|TRBJ2-7|TRBD2|-
CASSSWGGTSSYEQYF
TGTGCCAGCAGCTCATGGGGGGGGACTAGTTCCTACGAGCAGTACTTC
>TRBV7-2|TRBJ1-6|-|-
CATTAGGTTPLHF
TGTGCCACCACGGCCGGGGGAACGACACCCCTCCACTTT
>TRBV19|TRBJ2-2|-|-
CASSIGSRVRSGELFF
TGTGCCAGTAGTATAGGATCGCGCGTCCGTTCCGGGGAGCTGTTTTTT
>TRBV7-9|TRBJ1-1|TRBD1|-
CASRTIRGTGRTEAFF
TGTGCCAGCAGAACAATTAGGGGGACAGGGAGGACTGAAGCTTTCTTT
>TRBV2|TRBJ1-1|-|-
CASSEEQVGAEAFF
TGTGCCAGCAGTGAAGAACAGGTGGGCGCTGAAGCTTTCTTT
>TRBV27|TRBJ1-2|TRBD1|once
CASKTGGGYGYTF
TGTGCCAGCAAGACAGGGGGAGGGTATGGCTACACCTTC
>TRBV28|TRBJ1-1|-|few
CASSFPGEGPEAFF
TGTGCCAGCAGTTTTCCAGGGGAGGGTCCTGAAGCTTTCTTT
>TRBV29-1|TRBJ1-2|-|few
CSVDNESRVGYTF
TGCAGCGTTGATAATGAGAGCCGGGTTGGCTACACCTTC
>TRBV13|TRBJ1-1|TRBD1|-
CASSFTGGRNTEAFF
TGTGCCAGCAGTTTTACAGGGGGCAGGAACACTGAAGCTTTCTTT
>TRBV5-6|TRBJ2-7|TRBD2|-
CASSLASGGNEQYF
TGTGCCAGCAGCTTGGCCAGCGGGGGCAACGAGCAGTACTTC
>TRBV29-1|TRBJ2-7|-|-
CSVEEYLPPYEQYF
TGCAGCGTTGAAGAATACCTACCACCCTACGAGCAGTACTTC
>TRBV6-1|TRBJ1-6|TRBD1|-
CASSGSWTGYNSPLHF
TGTGCCAGCAGTGGGAGTTGGACAGGCTATAATTCACCCCTCCACTTT
>TRBV19|TRBJ2-1|TRBD2|-
CASSMLAGGEQFF
TGTGCCAGTAGTATGTTGGCGGGAGGGGAGCAGTTCTTC
>TRBV2|TRBJ1-2|TRBD1|-
CASSEGQGNYGYTF
TGTGCCAGCAGTGAGGGACAGGGAAACTATGGCTACACCTTC
>TRBV5-1|TRBJ2-7|TRBD2|-
CASSLGASGSFDEQYF
TGCGCCAGCAGCTTGGGGGCTAGCGGGAGTTTCGACGAGCAGTACTTC
>TRBV7-3|TRBJ1-2|TRBD1|-
CASSLTGQGQGYTF
TGTGCCAGCAGCTTAACTGGACAGGGGCAAGGCTACACCTTC
>TRBV7-9|TRBJ1-2|-|-
CASSSLNREYLHGYTF
TGTGCCAGCAGCTCCCTAAACAGGGAATACCTACATGGCTACACCTTC
>TRBV5-1|TRBJ2-7|-|few
CASSLVTAPYEQYF
TGCGCCAGCAGCTTGGTGACAGCCCCCTACGAGCAGTACTTC
>TRBV7-7|TRBJ2-7|TRBD1|-
CASSRDRGHEQYF
TGTGCTAGCAGCCGGGACAGGGGCCACGAGCAGTACTTC
>TRBV5-1|TRBJ2-1|TRBD2|-
CASSLELAGVLREQFF
TGCGCCAGCAGCTTGGAATTGGCGGGAGTACTGAGGGAGCAGTTCTTC
>TRBV5-6|TRBJ2-1|-|-
CASSWGHGSGNEQFF
TGTGCCAGCAGCTGGGGACATGGGTCGGGCAATGAGCAGTTCTTC
>TRBV5-1|TRBJ1-2|-|-
CASSLVVKGQGTNNYGYTF
TGCGCCAGCAGCTTGGTGGTAAAGGGCCAGGGGACGAACAACTATGGCTACACCTTC